What follows describes a single TCR beta chain. CDR3 length: 11 amino acids. Germline CDR1 and CDR2: DFQATT and SNEGSKA (reference sequence). Deletions cut 6 bases from V and 5 bases from J, with 10 bases between. The data are from a study of Graves' ophthalmopathy and Graves' hyperthyroidism. CDR3 regions of TCR beta were amplified from RNA transcripts. HTBI primers served in a first-round RT-PCR, which a second-round multiplex PCR followed. A single record per CDR3 protein comes from TCRdb applying MiXCR to the multiplex PCR reads. This sample carries about 200,000 distinct CDR3 sequences, under 30% of them seen once, and the ten largest clones take 8.5% to 9.5%.

The J gene is TRBJ2-5, the V gene TRBV20-1; no clear D gene. The receptor was derived from a middle-aged man with Graves' ophthalmopathy. Sequencing input: peripheral blood. The CDR3: CSAPALETQYF. CDR3 nucleotide sequence: TGCAGTGCCCCTGCCTTGGAGACCCAGTACTTC.